The 8 T cell receptor beta chains listed next were all sequenced from one sample in a study of T cells in women clearing cervical HPV infection. Sequencing was performed with immunoSEQ multiplex PCR; in TCRdb, only in-frame clones are kept and a portion is missing. The sample holds 23,000 or so clones. Sequences were obtained from blood buffy coat. These receptors all come from a woman between 18 and 69 years old with a cervical HPV16 infection that either progressed to CIN3+ or cleared (not recorded which).

Comments on this clone: The CDR3 is cut off 3 residues early in the read; its end comes from the germline J gene. The V call is TRBV29-1, the J call TRBJ2-1, with unresolved D. CDR1 is SQVTM and CDR2 is ANQGSEA in the germline V gene. The CDR3 has 15 amino acids. V lost 0 bases and J 0 bases, leaving 9 bases between the germline ends. CDR3 protein: CSVEDLVDSYNEQFF. CDR3 DNA, as far as it was read: TGCAGCGTTGAAGATTTGGTAGACTCCTACAATGAG.

CDR3 bases read: TGTGCCAGCTCACCACCGGGCGGGACTACCTACGAC. This sequence encodes CASSPPGGTTYD. The whole CDR3 region reads CASSPPGGTTYDYTF. This chain uses TRBV18 with TRBJ1-2; D is perhaps TRBD1 (5 bases). The CDR3 end falls 3 residues outside the read, so it is completed with the germline J gene. CDR1 and CDR2 (germline): KGHSH, LQKENI. CDR3 length: 15 residues.

About this clone: Coverage ceases 3 residues before the CDR3 finishes, and the germline J gene fills in the end. J is TRBJ2-3 and V is TRBV20-1; 13 bases agree with TRBD2. Germline V CDR1 and CDR2: DFQATT, SNEGSKA (reference sequence). V lost 5 bases and J lost 2; bases outside the gene matches: 1. This CDR3 is 14 amino acids long. Here the CDR3 reads CSAGTSGITDTQYF. The covered CDR3 bases are TGCAGTGCTGGGACTAGCGGGATCACAGATACG.

Points on this clone: The DNA ends 3 residues before the CDR3 does, and the rest of the CDR3 is filled in from the germline J gene. This sequence joins TRBV19 and TRBJ2-5; 7 nucleotides align to TRBD1. The CDR3 totals 16 residues. The V and J ends lost 0 bases and 2 bases, in that order; junction bases with no gene match: 6. Germline values: CDR1 LNHDA, CDR2 SQIVND (reference sequence). The sequenced part of the CDR3 DNA is TGTGCCAGTAGTATAGAGCGGACAGGTCTGCAAGAGACC. This codes for CASSIERTGLQET. The CDR3 as a whole reads CASSIERTGLQETQYF.

With respect to this clone: From the germline J gene comes the end of the CDR3, since the read stops 3 residues before it. The chain links TRBV6-4 to TRBJ2-3; 7 bases agree with TRBD2. This CDR3 has 15 amino acids. The germline CDR1 and CDR2 sequences are MRHNA and SNTAGT. The ends lost 5 bases at V and 2 bases at J; junction bases unmatched: 7. The DNA read from the CDR3 is TGTGCCAGCAGTCCCCGGGCGGGAGACACAGATACG. Amino acid sequence: CASSPRAGDTDT. From start to end, the CDR3 is CASSPRAGDTDTQYF.

With regard to this clone: The read gets to within 3 residues of the CDR3 end, and the germline J gene fills in the rest. The J gene is TRBJ1-4, the V gene TRBV5-6, with 8 positions matching TRBD1. The CDR3 length is 15 residues. CDR1 SGHDT and CDR2 YYEEEE come from the germline V gene. The CDR3 reads CASSLWTGTNSPLFF. The sequenced CDR3 bases are TGTGCCAGCAGCTTGTGGACAGGGACTAATTCACCA.

Of note for this clone: The read stops 3 residues short of the end of the CDR3; the missing end is completed from the germline J gene. This chain joins TRBV5-1 and TRBJ2-1, with D uncertain. The V gene lost 9 bases and the J gene lost 2 bases, with 12 bases spanning the gap. Germline assignment: CDR1 SGHRS and CDR2 YFSETQ. The CDR3 is made up of 13 amino acids. Partial CDR3 DNA: TGCGCCACCTCCATGGGCGCCTACAATGAG. Its translation is CATSMGAYNE. The whole CDR3 is CATSMGAYNEQFF.

As for this clone: The read ends 3 residues before the CDR3 terminus; that terminus is restored from the germline J gene. V and J are TRBV10-3 and TRBJ2-6; D ambiguous. Trimming pared 10 bases from V and 2 bases from J, leaving 6 bases between. The germline CDR1 and CDR2 sequences are ENHRY and SYGVKD. The CDR3 is 12 amino acids. The CDR3 sequence: CATPAGANVLTF. The sequenced part of the CDR3 DNA is TGTGCCACCCCAGCTGGGGCCAACGTC.